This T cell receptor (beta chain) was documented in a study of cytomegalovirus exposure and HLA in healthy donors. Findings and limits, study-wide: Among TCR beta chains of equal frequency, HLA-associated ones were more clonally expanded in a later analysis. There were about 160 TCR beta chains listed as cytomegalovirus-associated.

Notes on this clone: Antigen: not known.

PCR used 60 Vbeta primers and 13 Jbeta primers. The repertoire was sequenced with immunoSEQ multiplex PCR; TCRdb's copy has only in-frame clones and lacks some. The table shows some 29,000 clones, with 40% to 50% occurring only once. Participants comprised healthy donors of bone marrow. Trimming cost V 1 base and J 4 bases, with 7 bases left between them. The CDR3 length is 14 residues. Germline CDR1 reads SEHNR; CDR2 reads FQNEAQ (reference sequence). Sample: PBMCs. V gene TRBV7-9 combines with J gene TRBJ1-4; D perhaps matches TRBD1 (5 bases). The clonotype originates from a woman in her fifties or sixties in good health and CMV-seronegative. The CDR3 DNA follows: TGTGCCAGCAGCTTAGGACAGATTAATGAAAAACTGTTTTTT. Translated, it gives CASSLGQINEKLFF.